The entry below describes one T cell receptor beta chain. A much larger clone is a single base away; this may be a read error. Other DNA sequences in this sample translate to the same CDR3. The record originates from a study of shared clonotypes between healthy human individuals. Assay: immunoSEQ multiplex PCR; the TCRdb copy retains only in-frame clones and omits some. The sample records 450,000 to 500,000 clones, roughly four fifths being singletons. Germline V gene data show CDR1 as SQVTM and CDR2 as ANQGSEA. The CDR3 is 14 residues long. V lost 3 bases to trimming and J lost 8 bases; unmatched junction nucleotides: 5.

Sequencing was performed on PBMCs. J is TRBJ2-1 and V is TRBV29-1; 12 bases map to TRBD2. The sequence was collected from a woman between 40 and 50 years old in good health. Some clones in this sample may be carry-over from other donors' samples. This CDR3 is CSVDGTSGRYEQFF. CDR3 coding DNA: TGCAGCGTTGACGGTACTAGCGGGAGGTATGAGCAGTTCTTC.